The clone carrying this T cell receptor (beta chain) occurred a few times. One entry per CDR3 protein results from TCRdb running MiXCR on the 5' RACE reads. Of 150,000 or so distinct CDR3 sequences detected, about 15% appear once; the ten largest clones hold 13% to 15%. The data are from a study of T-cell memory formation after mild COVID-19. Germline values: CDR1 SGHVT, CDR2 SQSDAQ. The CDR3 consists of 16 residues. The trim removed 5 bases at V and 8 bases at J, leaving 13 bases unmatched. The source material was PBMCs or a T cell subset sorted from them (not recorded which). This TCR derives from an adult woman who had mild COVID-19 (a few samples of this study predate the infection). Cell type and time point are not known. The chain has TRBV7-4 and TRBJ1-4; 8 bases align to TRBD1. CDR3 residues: CASSLRQGRLGEKLFF. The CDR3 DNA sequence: TGTGCCAGCAGCCTCCGACAGGGGAGGCTTGGGGAAAAACTGTTTTTT.